Listed here is a single T cell receptor (beta chain). The data derive from a study of patients and donors after allogeneic stem cell transplantation. TCRdb re-analysed the RT-PCR reads in MiXCR, keeping a single row per CDR3 protein. The sample has about a million distinct CDR3 sequences, around 17% seen once. From germline, CDR1 is DFQATT and CDR2 SNEGSKA (reference sequence). Trimming left V 6 bases short and J 3 bases short, with 21 bases between. The length of the CDR3 is 16 residues. The receptor's source is a human donor who was either an allogeneic HSCT recipient or a stem cell or donor lymphocyte infusion donor (not recorded which). It is not recorded whose cells these are; they may come from a transplant donor. The sequencing sample was made of blood, either unsorted or a sorted T cell fraction (not recorded which). The V call is TRBV20-1, the J call TRBJ2-1; either TRBD1 or TRBD2 may fit D (6 bases each). The CDR3 nucleotides read TGCAGTGCAGGGGGGTTAGTACGGACCCTCTACAATGAGCAGTTCTTC. Amino acid sequence: CSAGGLVRTLYNEQFF.